This is a list of T cell receptor beta chains from one sample in a study of cytomegalovirus exposure and HLA in healthy donors. The assay was immunoSEQ multiplex PCR, and TCRdb's table has in-frame clones only and misses some. The repertoire holds roughly 160,000 clones, with about three quarters as singletons. Input material: PBMCs. These receptors originate from a female donor in good health and CMV-seronegative. The CDR3 runs from the conserved cysteine through the conserved F or W. The D gene is left open where the match is weak. A row's size may be missing; if present it is once, few, many or a size class.

d_call cdr3_length clone_size j_call v_call cdr3_nt cdr3_aa
TRBD1 14 - TRBJ2-7 TRBV7-6 TGTGCCAGCAGCATAGACAGGGGGCTAAACGAGCAGTACTTC CASSIDRGLNEQYF
TRBD1 16 - TRBJ1-2 TRBV4-3 TGCGCCAGCAGCCAAGTCGTCCCAGGGGGGTTTAATGGCTACACCTTC CASSQVVPGGFNGYTF
TRBD2 17 - TRBJ2-5 TRBV19 TGTGCCAGTAGTATATCTGGCGGGGGGCCCCCGCAAGAGACCCAGTACTTC CASSISGGGPPQETQYF
- 13 - TRBJ2-4 TRBV6-5 TGTGCCAGCAGGAGGGAGGCCAAAAACATTCAGTACTTC CASRREAKNIQYF
TRBD1 15 - TRBJ1-6 TRBV5-1 TGCGCCAGCAGCCCTCGGACAGGGGAGGCTTCACCCCTCCACTTT CASSPRTGEASPLHF
TRBD2 16 - TRBJ2-3 TRBV5-1 TGCGCCAGCAGCCCGAGCGGGAGTATTAGCACAGATACGCAGTATTTT CASSPSGSISTDTQYF
- 15 - TRBJ1-2 TRBV7-3 TGTGCCAGCAGCTTAACAGCCGGTCCTGGCTATGGCTACACCTTC CASSLTAGPGYGYTF
TRBD1 16 - TRBJ1-2 TRBV7-9 TGTGCCAGCAGCCCTCTGGGACAGGGGGCCACTAAACCCTTAACCTTC CASSPLGQGATKPLTF
- 12 - TRBJ1-2 TRBV30 TGTGCCTGGAGTGATGGGCGTTTAGGCTACACCTTC CAWSDGRLGYTF
- 12 few TRBJ1-2 TRBV11-2 TGTGCCAGCAGCCCTCCATCGGGTGGCTACACCTTC CASSPPSGGYTF
- 16 - TRBJ1-4 TRBV5-1 TGCGCCAGCAGCTTGAGGCGGGGGCTGTGGAAAGAAAAACTGTTTTTT CASSLRRGLWKEKLFF
TRBD1 14 - TRBJ1-1 TRBV11-3 TGTGCCAGCAGCCCAGGGGGCTCGAACACTGAAGCTTTCTTT CASSPGGSNTEAFF
- 13 - TRBJ1-1 TRBV2 TGTGCCAGCAGTGAAGGGTTCGAGGGAGGAGCTTTCTTT CASSEGFEGGAFF
TRBD1 21 few TRBJ2-3 TRBV2 TGTGCCAGCAGTGTCCCGGGACAGGGGAGCGGGGGTTTTCCTTTCACAGATACGCAGTATTTT CASSVPGQGSGGFPFTDTQYF
- 13 - TRBJ2-2 TRBV28 TGTGCCAGCAGTCCCCCTTTTTCCGGGGAGCTGTTTTTT CASSPPFSGELFF
TRBD2 16 - TRBJ2-3 TRBV10-3 TGTGCCATCAGTGAGGGAGCGGGGGGAATGGGAGATACGCAGTATTTT CAISEGAGGMGDTQYF